The T cell receptor (beta chain) described here comes from a study of T cell repertoires in cytomegalovirus infection. On the study more broadly: CMV infection and matching HLA type were both indicated by public TCR beta signatures. General study points: What dominated the ex vivo response were HLA-C-restricted CMV-specific TCR beta clonotypes. Identification of carriers of CMV plus the relevant HLA was performed using cumulative public TCR beta family frequency.

TCRdb reanalysed the reads using MiXCR and keeps one entry per CDR3 protein. The sample carries some 160,000 distinct CDR3 sequences, approximately 17% recorded once. From germline, CDR1 is MDHEN and CDR2 SYDVKM. CDR3 size: 15 residues. J was trimmed by 1 base and V by 10 bases; bases with no gene match: 11. This clonotype was recorded at least ten times. What it recognizes is unknown. The origin of this receptor is a human donor in good health (CMV status not recorded). Some clones in this sample may be carry-over from other donors' samples. What was sequenced was CD8+ T cells from PBMCs. V and J are TRBV28 and TRBJ2-7; 9 positions agree with TRBD1. The CDR3, as DNA: TGTGCCATCGCGGGGACAGGGACCGCTTCCTACGAGCAGTACTTC. Amino acids: CAIAGTGTASYEQYF.